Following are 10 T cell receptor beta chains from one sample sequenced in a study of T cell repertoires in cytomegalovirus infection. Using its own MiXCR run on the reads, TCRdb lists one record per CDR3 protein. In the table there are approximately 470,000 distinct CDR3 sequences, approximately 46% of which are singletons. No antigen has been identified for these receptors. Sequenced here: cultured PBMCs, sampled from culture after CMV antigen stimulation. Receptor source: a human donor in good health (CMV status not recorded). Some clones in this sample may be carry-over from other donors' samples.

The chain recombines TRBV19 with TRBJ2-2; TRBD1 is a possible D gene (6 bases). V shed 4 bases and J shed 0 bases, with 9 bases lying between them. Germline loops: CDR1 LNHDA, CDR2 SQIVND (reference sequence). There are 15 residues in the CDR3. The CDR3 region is CASSTGASNTGELFF. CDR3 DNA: TGTGCCAGTAGTACAGGGGCCTCGAACACCGGGGAGCTGTTTTTT.

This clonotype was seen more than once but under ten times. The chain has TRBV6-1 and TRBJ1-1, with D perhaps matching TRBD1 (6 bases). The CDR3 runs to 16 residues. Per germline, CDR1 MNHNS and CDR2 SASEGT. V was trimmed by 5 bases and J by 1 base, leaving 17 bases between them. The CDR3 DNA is TGTGCCAGCAGTTTACTGCCGGGACACCGGAACACTGAAGCTTTCTTT. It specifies CASSLLPGHRNTEAFF.

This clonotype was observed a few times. For the CDR3, the DNA is TGTGCCAGCTTTGGCCCGGAAGGAACTAGCGGGAGCGCCTGGGGGCAGTACTTC. Residues: CASFGPEGTSGSAWGQYF. The J gene is TRBJ2-7, the V gene TRBV25-1, with TRBD2 matching over 11 bases. The CDR3 totals 18 residues. Germline V CDR1 and CDR2: MGHDK, SYGVNS. Losses at the gene ends were 8 bases for V and 9 bases for J; bases not matched to a gene: 24.

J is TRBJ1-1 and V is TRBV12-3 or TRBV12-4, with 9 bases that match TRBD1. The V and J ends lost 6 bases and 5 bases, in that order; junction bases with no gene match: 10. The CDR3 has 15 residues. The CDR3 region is CASRRNTGGVTEAFF. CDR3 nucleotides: TGTGCCAGCAGGCGAAATACAGGGGGCGTGACTGAAGCTTTCTTT.

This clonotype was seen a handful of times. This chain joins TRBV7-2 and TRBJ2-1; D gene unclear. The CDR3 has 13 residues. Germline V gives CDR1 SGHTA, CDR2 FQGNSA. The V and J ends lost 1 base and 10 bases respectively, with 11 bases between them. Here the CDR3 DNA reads TGTGCCAGCAGCTTAGAAGTCGAAGCGGAGCAGTTCTTC. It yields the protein CASSLEVEAEQFF.

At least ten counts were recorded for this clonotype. This CDR3 reads CASTSVAGMREQYF. The CDR3 DNA sequence: TGTGCCAGCACTTCAGTAGCTGGGATGCGGGAGCAGTACTTC. V gene TRBV7-2 combines with J gene TRBJ2-7; no reliable D call. The germline V and J ends were trimmed by 7 bases and 7 bases, with 20 bases remaining between them. The CDR3 extends over 14 amino acids. The germline V gene has CDR1 SGHTA and CDR2 FQGNSA. Full variable domain (outside the CDR3, taken from reference TRBV7-2 and TRBJ2-7): GAGVSQSPSNKVTEKGKDVELRCDPISGHTALYWYRQSLGQGLEFLIYFQGNSAPDKSGLPSDRFSAERTGGSVSTLTIQRTQQEDSAVYLCASTSVAGMREQYFGPGTRLTVT.

The CDR3 loop reads CSVGPGTSSYNEQFF. DNA for the CDR3: TGCAGCGTTGGCCCTGGGACTAGCTCCTACAATGAGCAGTTCTTC. This chain links TRBV29-1 with TRBJ2-1, with TRBD2 identical over 8 bases. V lost 4 bases and J lost 0; bases outside the gene matches: 5. The germline V gene has CDR1 SQVTM and CDR2 ANQGSEA. CDR3 length: 15 residues.

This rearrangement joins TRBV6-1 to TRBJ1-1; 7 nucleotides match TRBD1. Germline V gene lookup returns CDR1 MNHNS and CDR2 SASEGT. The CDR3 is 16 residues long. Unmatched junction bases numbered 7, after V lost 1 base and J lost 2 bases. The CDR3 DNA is TGTGCCAGCAGTGAAGGGGACAGTACTGATAACACTGAAGCTTTCTTT. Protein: CASSEGDSTDNTEAFF.

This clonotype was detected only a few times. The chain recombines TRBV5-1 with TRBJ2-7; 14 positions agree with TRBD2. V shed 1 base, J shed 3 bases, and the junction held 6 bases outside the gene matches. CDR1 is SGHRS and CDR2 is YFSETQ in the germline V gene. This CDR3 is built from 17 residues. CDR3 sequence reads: CASSLRGGLAGDYEQYF. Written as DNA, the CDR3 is TGCGCCAGCAGCTTGCGTGGGGGACTAGCGGGAGACTACGAGCAGTACTTC.

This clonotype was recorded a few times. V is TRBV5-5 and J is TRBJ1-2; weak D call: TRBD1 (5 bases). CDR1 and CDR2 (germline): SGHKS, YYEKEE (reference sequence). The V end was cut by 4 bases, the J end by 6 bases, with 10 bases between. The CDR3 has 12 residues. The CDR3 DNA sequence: TGTGCCAGCAGCCAAGGACATCATGGCTACACCTTC. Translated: CASSQGHHGYTF.